This is a list of T cell receptor beta chains from one sample in a study of CD8+ T cells in alopecia areata. Sequencing was performed with immunoSEQ multiplex PCR; in TCRdb, only in-frame clones are kept and a portion is missing. This table holds around 200,000 clones, about 53% found once. The source was CD8+ T cells sorted from blood, collected at week 24, from a patient treated with tofacitinib. The receptors come from a human donor with alopecia areata. The CDR3 runs from the conserved cysteine through the conserved F or W. Fields, in order: J gene, clone size, V gene, D gene, CDR3 DNA, CDR3 protein. D genes are given only for firm matches. The size entry is marked missing in some rows and otherwise reads once, few, many or a size class.

TRBJ2-2 | NA | TRBV30 | NA | TGTGCCTGGAGTGTAGAGCGGTCGTCCTTGGCAATAACATTCGCCGGGGAGCTGTTTTTT | CAWSVERSSLAITFAGELFF
TRBJ2-7 | NA | TRBV5-1 | TRBD2 | TGCGCCAGCAGCTTGTCGCTAGCGGGGGGCGAGCAGTACTTC | CASSLSLAGGEQYF
TRBJ2-1 | NA | TRBV7-8 | NA | TGTGCCAGCAGCCTACGAAGGAGCTCCTACAATGAGCAGTTCTTC | CASSLRRSSYNEQFF
TRBJ1-5 | NA | TRBV9 | NA | TGTGCCAGCAGCGTTATTCCGGAGAATCAGCCCCAGCATTTT | CASSVIPENQPQHF
TRBJ2-7 | NA | TRBV27 | NA | TGTGCCAGCAGTCCACGGTCCGCCTACGAGCAGTACTTC | CASSPRSAYEQYF
TRBJ1-6 | NA | TRBV6-6 | NA | TGTGCCAGCGCGCTGGGGAATTCACCCCTCCACTTT | CASALGNSPLHF
TRBJ2-1 | NA | TRBV5-6 | NA | TGTGCCAGCAGCTTGGGACGGGGGGCCCACAATGAGCAGTTCTTC | CASSLGRGAHNEQFF
TRBJ1-4 | NA | TRBV29-1 | NA | TGCAGCGTTGAGGGCGGTGAAAAACTGTTTTTT | CSVEGGEKLFF
TRBJ2-2 | NA | TRBV2 | TRBD2 | TGTGCCAGCAGAATACTAAAAAGCGGGGTTTACACCGGGGAGCTGTTTTTT | CASRILKSGVYTGELFF
TRBJ1-1 | NA | TRBV19 | TRBD1 | TGTGCCAGTAGTATGGTCCCAACAGGGGCTAAAGGAGCTTTCTTT | CASSMVPTGAKGAFF
TRBJ2-3 | few | TRBV10-3 | NA | TGTGCCATCAGTGAGTCGCAGCCCACAGATACGCAGTATTTT | CAISESQPTDTQYF
TRBJ2-1 | NA | TRBV29-1 | TRBD2 | TGCAGCGTTCCGGGACTAGTTTCCAATGAGCAGTTCTTC | CSVPGLVSNEQFF
TRBJ1-1 | NA | TRBV6-5 | NA | TGTGCCAGCAGTTACGCTTCAGGCACTGAAGCTTTCTTT | CASSYASGTEAFF
TRBJ2-5 | few | TRBV29-1 | TRBD2 | TGCAGCGTTGAAGATTATGGGGGGGGTGAGACCCAGTACTTC | CSVEDYGGGETQYF
TRBJ1-2 | NA | TRBV30 | NA | TGTGCCTGGAGTGTATCAGGCTATGGCTACACCTTC | CAWSVSGYGYTF
TRBJ2-2 | NA | TRBV13 | NA | TGTGCCAGCAGCCTGGCAAACGGGGAGCTGTTTTTT | CASSLANGELFF
TRBJ2-1 | few | TRBV29-1 | NA | TGCAGCGTTGAAGAAAGGGCCGGTAATGAGCAGTTCTTC | CSVEERAGNEQFF
TRBJ2-3 | once | TRBV4-3 | NA | TGCGCCAGCAGCCAAGATTGGCGAGATACGCAGTATTTT | CASSQDWRDTQYF
TRBJ1-2 | NA | TRBV5-4 | NA | TGTGCCAGCAGCTTGGACAGGGCCTATGGCTACACCTTC | CASSLDRAYGYTF
TRBJ2-5 | NA | TRBV13 | TRBD1 | TGTGCCAGCAGCCCGGGACAGGGAGTTCCAGAGACCCAGTACTTC | CASSPGQGVPETQYF
TRBJ1-1 | once | TRBV7-2 | TRBD1 | TGTGCCAGCAGCAGGGACAGAGTTGAAGCTTTCTTT | CASSRDRVEAFF
TRBJ2-7 | NA | TRBV7-9 | NA | TGTGCCAGCAGCAGAGGCGGGACAGACATCTACGAGCAGTACTTC | CASSRGGTDIYEQYF
TRBJ1-5 | NA | TRBV30 | NA | TGTGCCTGGAGTGACACAGGGCGAAATCAGCCCCAGCATTTT | CAWSDTGRNQPQHF
TRBJ1-2 | NA | TRBV15 | NA | TGTGCCACCAGCAGAGATACGGAAACCTATGGCTACACCTTC | CATSRDTETYGYTF
TRBJ2-7 | NA | TRBV5-6 | NA | TGTGCCAGCAGCTTATATTCCTACGAGCAGTACTTC | CASSLYSYEQYF
TRBJ2-3 | NA | TRBV27 | NA | TGTGCCAGCAGTCCGTGGGGACCCAGCACAGATACGCAGTATTTT | CASSPWGPSTDTQYF
TRBJ2-2 | NA | TRBV29-1 | NA | TGCAGCGCCCGGACAAGGGAAAACACCGGGGAGCTGTTTTTT | CSARTRENTGELFF
TRBJ2-2 | NA | TRBV13 | NA | TGTGCCAGCAGCTTGGGCACCGGGGAGCTGTTTTTT | CASSLGTGELFF
TRBJ2-7 | few | TRBV29-1 | TRBD2 | TGCAGCGTTGAAGGCTTTATGGGTCGGACTAGCGGGCAATACGAGCAGTACTTC | CSVEGFMGRTSGQYEQYF